This TCR beta chain comes out of a study of T cells in narcolepsy. Study-level information: Healthy controls were enrolled alongside patients with narcolepsy type 1 or type 2.

Study-wide results and limits: Reportedly, autoreactive clonotypes were serially detected in patients' blood but not controls'. In some patient and control memory CD4+ samples, autoreactive clones were absent. Comparing one patient's CSF and blood CD4+ clonotypes highlighted HCRT- and TRIB2-specific autoreactive clonotypes.

V was clipped by 7 bases and J by 3 bases; unmatched bases: 6. This CDR3 comprises 14 residues. Looked up from germline, CDR1 is SGHNT and CDR2 is YYREEE (reference sequence). The protocol was immunoSEQ multiplex PCR, while the TCRdb copy is restricted to in-frame clones and leaves out a portion. The table has under 20,000 clones, 86% seen once. On this clone itself: Its antigen is unidentified.

The specimen was memory (CD45RA-) CD4+ T cells from blood. This rearrangement joins TRBV5-4 to TRBJ2-7; 11 bases are a match to TRBD2. This sequence originates from a human donor in good health. The CDR3 bases are TGTGCCAGCGGGACTAGCGGCCTCGACTACGAGCAGTACTTC. Protein: CASGTSGLDYEQYF.